The source of this T cell receptor beta chain is a study of vaccination effects on CD4 cells after COVID-19. The CDR3 totals 16 residues. V shed 2 bases, J shed 4 bases, and the junction held 9 bases outside the gene matches. CDR1 and CDR2 from the germline V gene are SGDLS and YYNGEE. With the ViraFEST assay, the study expanded antigen-specific CD4+ T cells using viral peptide pools, then sequenced them. Scientists isolated CD4+ T cells after an approximately 11-day culture period ended. Testing of the vaccine recipients showed negative nucleocapsid antibodies and no prior SARS-CoV-2 infection. Clones were read by immunoSEQ multiplex PCR, and TCRdb kept only the in-frame ones, dropping some. The table lists over 20,000 clones, roughly 70% of them singletons. With regard to this clone: No antigen is known for it.

The TCR originated in a human donor who received a COVID-19 vaccine. This specimen was CD4+ T cells from PBMCs cultured with SARS-CoV-2 spike peptides, taken before COVID-19 vaccination. V usage is TRBV9 and J usage is TRBJ1-2; 9 bases align to TRBD1. CDR3 protein: CASSVGQGRLSYGYTF. The CDR3 nucleotides are TGTGCCAGCAGCGTTGGACAGGGGAGGTTGAGCTATGGCTACACCTTC.